This TCR beta chain was documented in a study of identical twins. The V and J ends lost 1 base and 7 bases respectively, with 17 bases between them. The CDR3 extends over 15 amino acids. Each CDR3 protein gets one entry after TCRdb re-called the 5' RACE reads with MiXCR. The sample includes some 500,000 distinct CDR3 sequences, 22% of them seen just once. This clonotype was recorded at least ten times. Separately, the same data were catalogued under a study of T cells expressing NK-cell markers.

The origin of this receptor is a woman aged 18-29 years in good health. This chain joins TRBV12-3 or TRBV12-4 and TRBJ2-7; D is perhaps TRBD1 (5 bases). The sample was CD4+ T cells sorted from blood. In DNA form, the CDR3 reads TGTGCCAGCAGTTTAGTAGGCCAGGGCTTGGGGGAGCAGTACTTC. Its translation is CASSLVGQGLGEQYF.